This TCR beta chain derives from a study of blood T cell repertoires in COVID-19. About the research overall: T cells, B-cell-depleted T cells, or PBMCs provided the cDNA or gDNA that served as material.

Libraries were prepared by immunoSEQ multiplex PCR; TCRdb keeps only in-frame clonotypes and omits some of them. The table records about 250,000 clones, about 87% of them present only once. The V and J ends lost 2 bases and 2 bases respectively, with 7 bases between them. The germline CDR1 and CDR2 sequences are GTSNPN and SVGIG (reference sequence). The CDR3 consists of 12 residues. The clonotype was recovered from a woman in her twenties or thirties with COVID-19, enrolled during active disease. J is TRBJ2-7 and V is TRBV30, with D uncertain. Input material: peripheral blood. In DNA, the CDR3 is TGTGCCTGGAGTCTACTACCCTACGAGCAGTACGTC. Protein: CAWSLLPYEQYV.